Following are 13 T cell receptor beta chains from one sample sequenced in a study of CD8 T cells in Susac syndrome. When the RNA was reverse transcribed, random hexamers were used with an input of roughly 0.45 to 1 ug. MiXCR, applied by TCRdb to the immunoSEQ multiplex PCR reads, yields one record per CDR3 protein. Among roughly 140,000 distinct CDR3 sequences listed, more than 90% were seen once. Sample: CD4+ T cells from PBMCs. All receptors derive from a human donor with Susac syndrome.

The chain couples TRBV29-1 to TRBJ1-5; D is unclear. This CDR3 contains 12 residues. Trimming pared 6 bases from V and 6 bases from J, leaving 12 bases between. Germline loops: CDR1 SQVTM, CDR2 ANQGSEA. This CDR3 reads CSVGQEGQPQHF. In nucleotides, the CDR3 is TGCAGCGTAGGCCAGGAGGGTCAGCCCCAGCATTTT.

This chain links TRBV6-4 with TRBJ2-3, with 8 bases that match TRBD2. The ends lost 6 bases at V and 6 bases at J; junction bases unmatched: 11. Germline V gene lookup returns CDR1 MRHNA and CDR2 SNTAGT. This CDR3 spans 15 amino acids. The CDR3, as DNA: TGTGCCAGCAGCCCTGACGGGGGGGCGGTGGATACGCAGTATTTT. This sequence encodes CASSPDGGAVDTQYF.

Here the CDR3 DNA reads TGTGCCAGCAGCTTAGCGGGACTAGCGGGAGTTGAGACCCAGTACTTC. This gives the protein CASSLAGLAGVETQYF. The chain uses TRBV7-2 and TRBJ2-5; the match to TRBD2 covers 14 bases. Germline CDR1 SGHTA, CDR2 FQGNSA. With 0 bases clipped from V and 5 bases from J, the junction kept 2 bases outside the gene matches. This CDR3 is 16 amino acids long.

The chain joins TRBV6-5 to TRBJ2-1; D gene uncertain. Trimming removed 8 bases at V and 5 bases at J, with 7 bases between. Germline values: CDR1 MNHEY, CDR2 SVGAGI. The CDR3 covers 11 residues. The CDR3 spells CASGVDNEQFF. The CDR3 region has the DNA TGTGCCAGCGGGGTGGACAATGAGCAGTTCTTC.

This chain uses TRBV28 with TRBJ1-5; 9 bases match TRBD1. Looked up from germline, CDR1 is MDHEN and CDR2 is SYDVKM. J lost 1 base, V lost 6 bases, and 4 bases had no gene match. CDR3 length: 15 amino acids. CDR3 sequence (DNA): TGTGCCAGCAGAGCACAGGGGGCCAGCAATCAGCCCCAGCATTTT. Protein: CASRAQGASNQPQHF.

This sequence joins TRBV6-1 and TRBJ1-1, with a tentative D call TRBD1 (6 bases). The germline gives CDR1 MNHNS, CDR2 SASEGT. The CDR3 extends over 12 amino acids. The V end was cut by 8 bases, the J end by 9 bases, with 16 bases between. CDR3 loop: CASRRAGTQAFF. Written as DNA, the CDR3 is TGTGCCAGCCGACGAGCCGGGACACAAGCTTTCTTT.

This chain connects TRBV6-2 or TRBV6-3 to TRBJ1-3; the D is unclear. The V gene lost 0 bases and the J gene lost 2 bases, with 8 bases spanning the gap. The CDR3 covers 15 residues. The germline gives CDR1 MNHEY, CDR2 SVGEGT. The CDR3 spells CASSYSIRPGNTIYF. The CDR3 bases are TGTGCCAGCAGTTACTCGATACGCCCTGGAAACACCATATATTTT.

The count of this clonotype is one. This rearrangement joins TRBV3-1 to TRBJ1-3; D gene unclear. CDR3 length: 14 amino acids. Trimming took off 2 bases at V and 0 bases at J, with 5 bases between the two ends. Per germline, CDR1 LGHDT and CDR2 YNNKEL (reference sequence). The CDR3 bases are TGTGCCAGCAGCCAACTTGCCTCTGGAAACACCATATATTTT. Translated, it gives CASSQLASGNTIYF.

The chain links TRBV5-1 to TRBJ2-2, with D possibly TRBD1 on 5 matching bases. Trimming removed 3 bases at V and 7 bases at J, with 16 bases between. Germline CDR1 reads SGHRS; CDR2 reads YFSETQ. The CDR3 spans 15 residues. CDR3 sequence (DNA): TGCGCCAGCAGCTCAGAAATGCAGGGTAGCGGGGAGCTGTTTTTT. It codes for CASSSEMQGSGELFF. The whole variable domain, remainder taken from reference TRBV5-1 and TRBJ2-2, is KAGVTQTPRYLIKTRGQQVTLSCSPISGHRSVSWYQQTPGQGLQFLFEYFSETQRNKGNFPGRFSGRQFSNSRSEMNVSTLELGDSALYLCASSSEMQGSGELFFGEGSRLTVL.

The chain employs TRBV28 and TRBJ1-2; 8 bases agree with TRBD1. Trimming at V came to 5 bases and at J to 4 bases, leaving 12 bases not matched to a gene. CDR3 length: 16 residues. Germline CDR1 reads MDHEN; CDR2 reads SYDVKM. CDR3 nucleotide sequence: TGTGCCAGCAGTGACAGGGGCAGGGGGCGCGGCTATGGCTACACCTTC. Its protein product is CASSDRGRGRGYGYTF.

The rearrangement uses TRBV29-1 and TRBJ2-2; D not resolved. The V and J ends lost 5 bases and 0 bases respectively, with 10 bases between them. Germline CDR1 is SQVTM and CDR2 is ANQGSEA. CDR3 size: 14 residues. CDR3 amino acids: CSVRKLPNTGELFF. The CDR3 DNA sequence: TGCAGCGTTCGGAAATTACCGAACACCGGGGAGCTGTTTTTT.

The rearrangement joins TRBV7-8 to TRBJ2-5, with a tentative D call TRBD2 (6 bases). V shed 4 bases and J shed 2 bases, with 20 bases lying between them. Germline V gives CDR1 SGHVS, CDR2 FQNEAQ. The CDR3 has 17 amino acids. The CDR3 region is CASSSRRGSGDQETQYF. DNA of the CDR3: TGTGCCAGCAGCTCTCGCCGGGGGTCGGGGGATCAAGAGACCCAGTACTTC.

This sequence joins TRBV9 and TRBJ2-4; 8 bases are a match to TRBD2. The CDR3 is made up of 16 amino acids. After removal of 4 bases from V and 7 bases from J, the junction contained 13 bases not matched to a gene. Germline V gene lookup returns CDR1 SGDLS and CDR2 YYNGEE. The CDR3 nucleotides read TGTGCCAGCAGCCCTGGACTAGCCCGATCGGGGAACATTCAGTACTTC. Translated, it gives CASSPGLARSGNIQYF.